This note documents a single TCR beta chain sequence. The data stem from a study of early T cells in non-severe SARS-CoV-2 infection. About the research overall: Sequencing targeted bulk RNA from unsorted whole blood, leaving chains unpaired.

The V gene end was trimmed by 4 bases and the J gene end by 7 bases; junction bases not matched to a gene: 6. Germline CDR1 and CDR2: MNHEY and SVGEGT. This CDR3 is built from 14 residues. A single record per CDR3 protein comes from TCRdb applying MiXCR to the 5' RACE reads. In the table there are about 76,000 distinct CDR3 sequences, around 10% of which are singletons. The clonotype was recovered from an adult who was a healthcare worker with PCR-confirmed SARS-CoV-2 infection or an uninfected control (not recorded which). The sequenced sample was whole blood. The V call is TRBV6-2 or TRBV6-3, the J call TRBJ2-4; 8 nucleotides match TRBD2. DNA of the CDR3: TGTGCCAGCAGTTTTGCCGGGACTAGGAACATTCAGTACTTC. It specifies CASSFAGTRNIQYF.